The clone carrying this TCR beta chain has only one observation. The antigen remains undetermined. At the DNA level, this CDR3 is encoded by other sequences in the same sample as well. The sample comes from a study of shared clonotypes between healthy human individuals. Background on the study: Per donor, three plates held CD4 naive cells, three held CD4 memory, two held CD8 naive and one held CD8 memory. Study outcomes and limitations: Larger richness was generally estimated for naive than memory subsets. The donor pool, a small one, limited the genetic and exposure-history diversity represented.

Each subset's genomic DNA was split evenly across several immunoSEQ plates. Profiling relied on immunoSEQ multiplex PCR, and the TCRdb table lists in-frame clones only, not all of them. The table lists over 1.5 million clones, nearly 99% of them singletons. Looked up from germline, CDR1 is SGHNT and CDR2 is YYREEE (reference sequence). The CDR3 consists of 14 residues. The V and J ends lost 3 bases and 4 bases, in that order; junction bases with no gene match: 5. V usage is TRBV5-4 and J usage is TRBJ2-7; 9 bases map to TRBD1. The sequencing sample was made of naive CD4+ T cells sorted from blood. Subset reported: CD45RA+ positively selected. This clonotype originated in a man under 40 in good health. CDR3 nucleotides: TGTGCCAGCAGCTCGGGACAGGGTAGGTACGAGCAGTACTTC. Encoded protein: CASSSGQGRYEQYF. Using reference TRBV5-4 and TRBJ2-7 for the parts outside the CDR3, the full variable domain is ETGVTQSPTHLIKTRGQQVTLRCSSQSGHNTVSWYQQALGQGPQFIFQYYREEENGRGNFPPRFSGLQFPNYSSELNVNALELDDSALYLCASSSGQGRYEQYFGPGTRLTVT.